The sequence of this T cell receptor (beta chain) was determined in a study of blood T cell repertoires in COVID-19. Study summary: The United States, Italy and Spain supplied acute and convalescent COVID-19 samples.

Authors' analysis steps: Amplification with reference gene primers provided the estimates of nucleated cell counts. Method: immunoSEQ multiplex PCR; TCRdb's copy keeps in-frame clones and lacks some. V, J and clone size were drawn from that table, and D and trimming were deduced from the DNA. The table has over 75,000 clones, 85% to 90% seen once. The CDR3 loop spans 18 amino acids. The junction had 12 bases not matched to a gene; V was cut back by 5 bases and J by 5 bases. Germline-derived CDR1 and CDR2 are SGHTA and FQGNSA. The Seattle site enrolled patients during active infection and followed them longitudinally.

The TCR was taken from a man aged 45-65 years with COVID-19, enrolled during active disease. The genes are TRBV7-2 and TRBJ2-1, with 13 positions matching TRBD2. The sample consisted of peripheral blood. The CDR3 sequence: CASSHTGTSGAKHNEQFF. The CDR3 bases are TGTGCCAGCAGCCATACCGGGACTAGCGGGGCAAAACACAATGAGCAGTTCTTC.